The 11 T cell receptor beta chains below come from one sample, sequenced in a study of blood T cell dynamics during melanoma immunotherapy. Measured with immunoSEQ multiplex PCR; TCRdb has only the in-frame clones, and not every one. The sample consists of approximately 15,000 clones, more than 70% of them appearing once. Time point described: pre-treatment baseline. Here the sequenced sample was blood, taken from a patient treated with checkpoint blockade. The receptors were sampled from a human donor with melanoma.

V usage is TRBV5-4 and J usage is TRBJ2-3, with D perhaps TRBD2 (6 bases). CDR3 length: 17 residues. The ends were cut back, 4 bases at V and 2 bases at J, with 20 bases in the middle. Germline CDR1 SGHNT, CDR2 YYREEE (reference sequence). CDR3 amino acids: CASSTNAGGIHTDTQYF. In DNA, the CDR3 is TGTGCCAGCAGCACCAATGCCGGGGGAATCCACACAGATACGCAGTATTTT.

The V call is TRBV11-3, the J call TRBJ2-5; tentatively, D is TRBD1 (5 bases). Trimming took off 2 bases at V and 4 bases at J, with 14 bases between the two ends. The CDR3 loop spans 15 amino acids. Germline V CDR1 and CDR2: SGHNT, YENEEA. CDR3 sequence reads: CASSLPPGRTETQYF. CDR3 nucleotides: TGTGCCAGCAGCTTACCCCCAGGGCGGACAGAGACCCAGTACTTC.

V and J are TRBV4-1 and TRBJ2-3; no firm D call. V shed 0 bases and J shed 1 base, with 14 bases lying between them. There are 17 residues in the CDR3. Germline-derived CDR1 and CDR2 are MGHRA and YSYEKL. As DNA, the CDR3 is TGCGCCAGCAGCCAAGATGAAGGACCCCGGGGCACAGATACGCAGTATTTT. Translated, it gives CASSQDEGPRGTDTQYF.

V usage is TRBV10-3 and J usage is TRBJ1-3; 12 nucleotides align to TRBD1. This CDR3 comprises 17 residues. Germline loops: CDR1 ENHRY, CDR2 SYGVKD. The ends lost 6 bases at V and 0 bases at J; junction bases unmatched: 6. This chain's CDR3 is CAIRPGQGANSGNTIYF. The CDR3 bases are TGTGCCATCAGACCGGGACAGGGGGCCAACTCTGGAAACACCATATATTTT.

The CDR3 DNA is TGTGCCACCAGCGCCTTATCGGGCCAGCCCCAGCATTTT. Its protein product is CATSALSGQPQHF. The J gene is TRBJ1-5, the V gene TRBV15; no clear D gene. V shed 5 bases and J shed 7 bases, with 12 bases lying between them. There are 13 residues in the CDR3. Germline V lookup: CDR1 LNHNV, CDR2 YYDKDF (reference sequence). Filled out from reference TRBV15 and TRBJ1-5, the complete variable domain reads DAMVIQNPRYQVTQFGKPVTLSCSQTLNHNVMYWYQQKSSQAPKLLFHYYDKDFNNEADTPDNFQSRRPNTSFCFLDIRSPGLGDTAMYLCATSALSGQPQHFGDGTRLSIL.

J is TRBJ1-3 and V is TRBV7-9; 7 bases fit TRBD1. V dropped 7 bases and J dropped 2; count of bases not matched to a gene: 8. Germline CDR1 is SEHNR and CDR2 is FQNEAQ (reference sequence). The CDR3 is 15 residues long. CDR3 bases: TGTGCCAGCAAAGGGAAAGGGGGCACTGGAAACACCATATATTTT. This translates into CASKGKGGTGNTIYF.

V usage is TRBV18 and J usage is TRBJ1-5; 7 nucleotides agree with TRBD1. The V gene end was trimmed by 1 base and the J gene end by 7 bases; junction bases not matched to a gene: 4. The CDR3 length is 14 residues. From germline, CDR1 is KGHSH and CDR2 LQKENI. The CDR3 sequence: CASSPQGAEQPQHF. CDR3 DNA: TGTGCCAGCTCACCACAGGGGGCAGAACAGCCCCAGCATTTT.

The rearrangement uses TRBV4-1 and TRBJ2-3; maybe TRBD1 (5 bases). Germline CDR1 reads MGHRA; CDR2 reads YSYEKL. The V and J ends lost 2 bases and 3 bases respectively, with 21 bases between them. The CDR3 covers 18 residues. CDR3 nucleotide sequence: TGCGCCAGCAGCCAACTCCCACAGGAGCAATTGGGGACAGATACGCAGTATTTT. Its translation is CASSQLPQEQLGTDTQYF.

This clone has a handful of counts. The chain employs TRBV30 and TRBJ2-3; no clear D. This CDR3 contains 14 residues. V dropped 4 bases and J dropped 2 bases, with 13 bases sitting between them. Germline CDR1 is GTSNPN and CDR2 is SVGIG (reference sequence). The CDR3 sequence is CAWKKRPDTDTQYF. The DNA for the CDR3 is TGTGCCTGGAAGAAAAGACCTGACACAGATACGCAGTATTTT.

CDR3 amino acids: CASSFTWGAEDTQYF. In nucleotides, the CDR3 is TGCGCCAGCAGCTTTACGTGGGGCGCGGAAGATACGCAGTATTTT. The chain joins TRBV5-1 to TRBJ2-3; D is perhaps TRBD1 (5 bases). V lost 2 bases and J 5 bases, leaving 15 bases between the germline ends. The CDR3 is made up of 15 amino acids. Germline loops: CDR1 SGHRS, CDR2 YFSETQ.

The rearrangement links TRBV6-4 to TRBJ2-2; tentatively, D is TRBD1 (5 bases). The CDR3 contains 15 residues. Trimming shortened V by 5 bases and J by 7 bases, and 17 bases separated the two germline ends. The germline CDR1 and CDR2 sequences are MRHNA and SNTAGT. CDR3 loop: CASSIDWGVGGELFF. The CDR3 coding sequence is TGTGCCAGCAGTATTGACTGGGGCGTTGGCGGGGAGCTGTTTTTT.